Following are 16 T cell receptor beta chains from one sample sequenced in a study of CD8+ T cells in alopecia areata. Following extraction, RNA underwent reverse transcription to cDNA, which served as the sequencing template. The protocol was immunoSEQ multiplex PCR, while the TCRdb copy is restricted to in-frame clones and leaves out a portion. The sample has 120,000 to 150,000 clones, about 89% seen once. The sequences come from CD8+ T cells sorted from blood, collected at week 0. All receptors come from a human donor with alopecia areata.

The chain carries TRBV29-1 and TRBJ2-5; D is unclear. The CDR3 contains 14 residues. The V end lost 1 base, the J end lost 2 bases, and 11 bases lay between the germline ends. Germline V lookup: CDR1 SQVTM, CDR2 ANQGSEA. CDR3 sequence: CSVEGQRDQETQYF. As DNA, the CDR3 is TGCAGCGTTGAAGGTCAGAGAGATCAAGAGACCCAGTACTTC.

The J gene is TRBJ2-5, the V gene TRBV7-9; TRBD1 matches at 10 bases. The germline gives CDR1 SEHNR, CDR2 FQNEAQ (reference sequence). The CDR3 totals 13 residues. The V segment lost 8 bases and the J segment 5 bases; nucleotides outside the gene matches: 5. Here the CDR3 reads CASRQGAEETQYF. The DNA for the CDR3 is TGTGCCAGCCGACAGGGGGCTGAGGAGACCCAGTACTTC.

The V and J genes are TRBV7-3 and TRBJ2-5; D not certain. The V gene's germline CDR1 is SGHTA and CDR2 FQGTGA. This CDR3 contains 14 residues. The V end was cut by 3 bases, the J end by 2 bases, with 10 bases between. CDR3 amino acids: CASSFPSQQETQYF. The CDR3, as DNA: TGTGCCAGCAGCTTCCCCTCCCAACAAGAGACCCAGTACTTC.

The chain is built from TRBV29-1 and TRBJ1-1, with D maybe TRBD1 (5 bases). The CDR3 length is 15 residues. Germline-derived CDR1 and CDR2 are SQVTM and ANQGSEA. V lost 7 bases and J lost 3, with 21 bases in between. The CDR3 loop is CSGTGTIASDTEAFF. CDR3 in DNA: TGCAGCGGAACCGGGACGATTGCGTCGGACACTGAAGCTTTCTTT. The full variable domain, in which reference TRBV29-1 and TRBJ1-1 provide the parts outside the CDR3, is SAVISQKPSRDICQRGTSLTIQCQVDSQVTMMFWYRQQPGQSLTLIATANQGSEATYESGFVIDKFPISRPNLTFSTLTVSNMSPEDSSIYLCSGTGTIASDTEAFFGQGTRLTVV.

The chain combines TRBV30 with TRBJ1-1; D unclear. This CDR3 has 14 amino acids. The germline V gene has CDR1 GTSNPN and CDR2 SVGIG (reference sequence). V lost 0 bases and J 1 base, leaving 9 bases between the germline ends. For the CDR3, the DNA is TGTGCCTGGAGTGTAAAACGGGAGAACACTGAAGCTTTCTTT. It yields the protein CAWSVKRENTEAFF. The full variable domain, rest sourced from reference TRBV30 and TRBJ1-1, is SQTIHQWPATLVQPVGSPLSLECTVEGTSNPNLYWYRQAAGRGLQLLFYSVGIGQISSEVPQNLSASRPQDRQFILSSKKLLLSDSGFYLCAWSVKRENTEAFFGQGTRLTVV.

The rearrangement uses TRBV27 and TRBJ2-1; TRBD1 aligns across 8 bases. This CDR3 contains 17 residues. The ends lost 1 base at V and 3 bases at J; junction bases unmatched: 8. CDR1 and CDR2 from the germline V gene are MNHEY and SMNVEV (reference sequence). The CDR3 nucleotides are TGTGCCAGCAGTTTATGGCCGACAGGGGTCGTCTACAATGAGCAGTTCTTC. The encoded protein is CASSLWPTGVVYNEQFF.

In its sample, this clone was seen once. This same CDR3 is encoded by further DNA sequences in the sample. The V call is TRBV5-1, the J call TRBJ2-7; 12 bases line up with TRBD1. Unmatched junction bases numbered 4, after V lost 4 bases and J lost 5 bases. Germline V lookup: CDR1 SGHRS, CDR2 YFSETQ. The CDR3 is made up of 14 amino acids. The CDR3: CASSLGQGADEQYF. The CDR3 DNA reads as TGCGCCAGCAGCCTGGGACAGGGGGCCGACGAGCAGTACTTC.

V is TRBV13 and J is TRBJ2-5, with 10 bases that match TRBD1. V lost 6 bases and J lost 5; bases outside the gene matches: 9. CDR1 PRHDT and CDR2 FYEKMQ come from the germline V gene (reference sequence). The CDR3 has 15 residues. The CDR3 is CASSSLTGGYETQYF. The CDR3 coding sequence is TGTGCCAGCAGTTCCCTGACAGGGGGCTATGAGACCCAGTACTTC. The whole variable domain, filled in from reference TRBV13 and TRBJ2-5, reads AAGVIQSPRHLIKEKRETATLKCYPIPRHDTVYWYQQGPGQDPQFLISFYEKMQSDKGSIPDRFSAQQFSDYHSELNMSSLELGDSALYFCASSSLTGGYETQYFGPGTRLLVL.

For the CDR3, the DNA is TGCGCCAGCAGCTTAGGGGGCCCCACTGAAGCTTTCTTT. It encodes CASSLGGPTEAFF. The chain uses TRBV5-1 and TRBJ1-1, with 7 bases aligning to TRBD1. Trimming took 2 bases from V and 4 from J; bases not matched to a gene: 2. Germline V gives CDR1 SGHRS, CDR2 YFSETQ. The CDR3 runs 13 residues.

The rearrangement uses TRBV5-6 and TRBJ2-2; D remains unclear. Germline loops: CDR1 SGHDT, CDR2 YYEEEE. This CDR3 contains 13 residues. V was trimmed by 3 bases and J by 6 bases, leaving 9 bases between them. CDR3 bases: TGTGCCAGCAGCTCGGACCCCTCCGGGGAGCTGTTTTTT. Protein product: CASSSDPSGELFF.

The rearrangement links TRBV6-1 to TRBJ2-7; possibly TRBD2 for D (6 bases). CDR3 size: 15 residues. V was cut by 4 bases and J by 3 bases, with 16 bases left in between. CDR1 is MNHNS and CDR2 is SASEGT in the germline V gene. The CDR3 here is CASSVPSEGDYEQYF. The CDR3 DNA sequence: TGTGCCAGCAGTGTCCCTTCGGAGGGCGACTACGAGCAGTACTTC.

In its sample, this clone was seen once. The gene calls are TRBV5-1 and TRBJ2-2, with D possibly being TRBD1 (6 bases). Trimming shortened V by 6 bases and J by 0 bases, and 9 bases separated the two germline ends. Germline V CDR1 and CDR2: SGHRS, YFSETQ. CDR3 length: 14 amino acids. The CDR3 reads CASIQGSNTGELFF. The CDR3 DNA is TGCGCCAGCATTCAGGGGTCGAACACCGGGGAGCTGTTTTTT.

The chain links TRBV29-1 to TRBJ2-3; the D gene is possibly TRBD2 (6 bases). The CDR3 covers 15 residues. The germline V and J ends were trimmed by 1 base and 3 bases, with 14 bases remaining between them. Germline lookup yields CDR1 SQVTM and CDR2 ANQGSEA. CDR3 DNA sequence: TGCAGCGTTGAAGGCGGGGAAGGGGAAACAGATACGCAGTATTTT. This gives the protein CSVEGGEGETDTQYF.

J is TRBJ2-7 and V is TRBV6-1; no definite D call. The CDR3 is made up of 11 amino acids. Between the trimmed V and J ends, which lost 6 bases and 12 bases, there was a span of 15 bases. Germline V gene lookup returns CDR1 MNHNS and CDR2 SASEGT. Here the CDR3 DNA reads TGTGCCAGCAGCCTAGACCGGATCTGGTACTTC. Protein product: CASSLDRIWYF.

The chain combines TRBV28 with TRBJ2-2; 8 nucleotides match TRBD1. The trim removed 10 bases at V and 5 bases at J, leaving 3 bases unmatched. Germline V gene lookup returns CDR1 MDHEN and CDR2 SYDVKM. The CDR3 has 12 amino acids. CDR3 loop: CATHRGTGELFF. CDR3 bases: TGTGCCACCCACAGGGGGACCGGGGAGCTGTTTTTT.

The chain's CDR3 is CSVKLPGALEQYF. DNA for the CDR3: TGCAGCGTTAAACTTCCCGGGGCGCTCGAGCAGTACTTC. The V gene is TRBV29-1, the J gene TRBJ2-7, with D perhaps matching TRBD1 or TRBD2 (5 bases each). Per the germline V gene, CDR1 is SQVTM and CDR2 is ANQGSEA. V was pared by 5 bases and J by 6 bases, with 17 bases between. The CDR3 covers 13 residues.